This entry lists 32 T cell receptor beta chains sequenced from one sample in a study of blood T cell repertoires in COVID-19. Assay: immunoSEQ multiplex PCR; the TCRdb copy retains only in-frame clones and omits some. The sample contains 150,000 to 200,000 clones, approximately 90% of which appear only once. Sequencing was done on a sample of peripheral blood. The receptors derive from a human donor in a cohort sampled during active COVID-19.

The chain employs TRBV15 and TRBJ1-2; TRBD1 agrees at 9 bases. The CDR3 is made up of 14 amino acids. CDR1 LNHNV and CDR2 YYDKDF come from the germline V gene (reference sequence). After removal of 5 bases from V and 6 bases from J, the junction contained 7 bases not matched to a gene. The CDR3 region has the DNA TGTGCCACCAGCCCGCGGGACAGGGCTCATGGCTACACCTTC. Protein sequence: CATSPRDRAHGYTF.

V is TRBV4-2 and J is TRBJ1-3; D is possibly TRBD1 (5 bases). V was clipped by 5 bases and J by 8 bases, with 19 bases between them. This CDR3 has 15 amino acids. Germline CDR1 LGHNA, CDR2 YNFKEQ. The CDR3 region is CASSFGQGNLDTIYF. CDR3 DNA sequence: TGTGCCAGCAGCTTCGGACAAGGCAATTTGGACACCATATATTTT.

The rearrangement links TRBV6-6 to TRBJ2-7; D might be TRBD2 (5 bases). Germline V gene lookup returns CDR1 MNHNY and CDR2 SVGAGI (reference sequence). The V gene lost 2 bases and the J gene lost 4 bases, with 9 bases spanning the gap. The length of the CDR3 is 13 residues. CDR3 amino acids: CASSYGRAYEQYF. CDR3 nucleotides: TGTGCCAGCAGTTACGGGCGGGCGTACGAGCAGTACTTC.

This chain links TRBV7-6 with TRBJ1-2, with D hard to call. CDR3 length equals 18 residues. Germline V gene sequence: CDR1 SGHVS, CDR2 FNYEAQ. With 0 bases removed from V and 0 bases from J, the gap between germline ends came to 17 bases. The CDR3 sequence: CASSLALRGKGPNYGYTF. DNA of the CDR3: TGTGCCAGCAGCTTAGCGTTAAGAGGGAAAGGGCCTAACTATGGCTACACCTTC. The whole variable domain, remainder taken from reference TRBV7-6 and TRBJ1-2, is GAGVSQSPRYKVTKRGQDVALRCDPISGHVSLYWYRQALGQGPEFLTYFNYEAQQDKSGLPNDRFSAERPEGSISTLTIQRTEQRDSAMYRCASSLALRGKGPNYGYTFGSGTRLTVV.

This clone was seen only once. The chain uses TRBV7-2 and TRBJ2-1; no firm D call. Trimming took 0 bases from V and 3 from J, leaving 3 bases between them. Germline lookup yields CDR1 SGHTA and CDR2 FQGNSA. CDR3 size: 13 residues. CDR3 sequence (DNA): TGTGCCAGCAGCTTAGCTAACTACAATGAGCAGTTCTTC. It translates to CASSLANYNEQFF.

The CDR3 DNA reads as TGTGCCAGCAGTTACGGGTCAGGCTACGAGCAGTACTTC. Its translation is CASSYGSGYEQYF. The chain joins TRBV6-2 or TRBV6-3 to TRBJ2-7; D unresolved. V was clipped by 2 bases and J by 3 bases, with 8 bases between them. The CDR3 loop spans 13 amino acids. CDR1 and CDR2 (germline): MNHEY, SVGEGT.

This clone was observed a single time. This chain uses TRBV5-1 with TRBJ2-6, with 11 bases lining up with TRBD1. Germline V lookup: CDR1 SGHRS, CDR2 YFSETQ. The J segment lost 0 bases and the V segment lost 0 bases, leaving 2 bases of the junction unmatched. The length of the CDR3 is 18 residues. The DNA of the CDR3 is TGCGCCAGCAGCTTGGCCGGGACAGGGGGCTCTGGGGCCAACGTCCTGACTTTC. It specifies CASSLAGTGGSGANVLTF.

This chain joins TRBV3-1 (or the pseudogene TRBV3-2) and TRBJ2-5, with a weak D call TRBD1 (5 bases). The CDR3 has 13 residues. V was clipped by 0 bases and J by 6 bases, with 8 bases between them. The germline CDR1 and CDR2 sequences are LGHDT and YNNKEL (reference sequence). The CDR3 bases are TGTGCCAGCAGCCAAGACAGGGAACAGACCCAGTACTTC. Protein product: CASSQDREQTQYF.

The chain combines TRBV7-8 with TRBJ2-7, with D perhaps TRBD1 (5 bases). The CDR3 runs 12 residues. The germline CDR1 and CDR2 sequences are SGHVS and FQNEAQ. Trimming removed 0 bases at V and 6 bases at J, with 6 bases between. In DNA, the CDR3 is TGTGCCAGCAGCTTAGCGGGGCTCGAGCAGTACTTC. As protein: CASSLAGLEQYF.

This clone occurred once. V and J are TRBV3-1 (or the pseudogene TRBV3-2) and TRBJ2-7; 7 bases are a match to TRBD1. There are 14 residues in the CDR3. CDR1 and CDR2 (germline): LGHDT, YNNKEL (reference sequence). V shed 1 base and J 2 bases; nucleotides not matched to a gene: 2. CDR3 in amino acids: CASSQGTGTYEQYF. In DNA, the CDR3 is TGTGCCAGCAGCCAAGGGACAGGTACCTACGAGCAGTACTTC.

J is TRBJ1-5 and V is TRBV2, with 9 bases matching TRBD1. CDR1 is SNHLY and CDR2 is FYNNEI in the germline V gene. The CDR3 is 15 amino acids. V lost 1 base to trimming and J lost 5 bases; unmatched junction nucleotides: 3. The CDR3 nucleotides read TGTGCCAGCAGTGAAGTTAGGACAGGGGATCAGCCCCAGCATTTT. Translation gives CASSEVRTGDQPQHF.

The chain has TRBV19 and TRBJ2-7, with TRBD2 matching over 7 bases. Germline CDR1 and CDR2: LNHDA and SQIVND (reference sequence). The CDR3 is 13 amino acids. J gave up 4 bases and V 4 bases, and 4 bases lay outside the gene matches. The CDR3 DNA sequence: TGTGCCAGTAGTAAGGAAGCGGGGTACGAGCAGTACTTC. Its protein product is CASSKEAGYEQYF.

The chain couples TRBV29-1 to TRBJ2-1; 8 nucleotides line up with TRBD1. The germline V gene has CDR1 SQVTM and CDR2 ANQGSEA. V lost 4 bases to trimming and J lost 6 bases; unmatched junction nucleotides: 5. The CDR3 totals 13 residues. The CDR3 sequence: CSVGQGITNEQFF. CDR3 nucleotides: TGCAGCGTTGGACAGGGGATAACCAATGAGCAGTTCTTC.

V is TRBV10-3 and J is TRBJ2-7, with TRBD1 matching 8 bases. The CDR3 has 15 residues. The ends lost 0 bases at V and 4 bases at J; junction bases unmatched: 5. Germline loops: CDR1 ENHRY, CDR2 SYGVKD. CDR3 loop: CAISESRQGRYEQYF. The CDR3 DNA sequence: TGTGCCATCAGTGAGTCTAGACAGGGGAGGTACGAGCAGTACTTC.

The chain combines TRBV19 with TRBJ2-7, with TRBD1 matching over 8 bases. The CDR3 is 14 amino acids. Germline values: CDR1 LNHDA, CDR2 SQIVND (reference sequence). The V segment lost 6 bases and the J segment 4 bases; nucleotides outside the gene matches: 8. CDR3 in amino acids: CASSRTGSGYEQYF. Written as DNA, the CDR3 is TGTGCCAGTAGCCGGACAGGGAGTGGGTACGAGCAGTACTTC.

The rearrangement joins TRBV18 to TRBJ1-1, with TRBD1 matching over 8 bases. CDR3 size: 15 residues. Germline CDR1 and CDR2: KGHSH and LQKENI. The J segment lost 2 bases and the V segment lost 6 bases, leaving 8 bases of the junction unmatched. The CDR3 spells CASSERQGFNTEAFF. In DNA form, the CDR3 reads TGTGCCAGCTCGGAAAGACAGGGGTTTAACACTGAAGCTTTCTTT.

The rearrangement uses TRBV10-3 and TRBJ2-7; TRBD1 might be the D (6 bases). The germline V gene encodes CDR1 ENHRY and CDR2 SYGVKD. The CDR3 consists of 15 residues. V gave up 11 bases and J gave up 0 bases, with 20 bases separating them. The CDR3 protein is CAVSGVTQNSYEQYF. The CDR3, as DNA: TGTGCCGTGTCAGGGGTAACCCAAAACTCCTACGAGCAGTACTTC.

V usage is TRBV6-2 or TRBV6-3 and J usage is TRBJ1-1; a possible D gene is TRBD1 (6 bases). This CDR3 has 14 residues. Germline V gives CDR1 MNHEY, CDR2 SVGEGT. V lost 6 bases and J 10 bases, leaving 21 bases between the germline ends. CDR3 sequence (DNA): TGTGCCAGCAGCCCCGGACAGCTGCCTTTGGCAGCTTTCTTT. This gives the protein CASSPGQLPLAAFF.

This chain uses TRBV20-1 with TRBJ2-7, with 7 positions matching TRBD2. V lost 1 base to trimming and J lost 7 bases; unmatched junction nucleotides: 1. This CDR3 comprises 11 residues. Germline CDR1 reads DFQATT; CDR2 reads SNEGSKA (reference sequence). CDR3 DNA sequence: TGCAGTGCTAGAGGGGAGGGGGAGCAGTACTTC. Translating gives CSARGEGEQYF.

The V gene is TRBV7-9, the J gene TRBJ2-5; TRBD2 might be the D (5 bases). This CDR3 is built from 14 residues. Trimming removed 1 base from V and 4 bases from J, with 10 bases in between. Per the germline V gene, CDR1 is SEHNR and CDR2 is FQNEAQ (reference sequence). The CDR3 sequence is CASSLEIRGETQYF. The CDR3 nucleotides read TGTGCCAGCAGCTTAGAAATACGGGGAGAGACCCAGTACTTC. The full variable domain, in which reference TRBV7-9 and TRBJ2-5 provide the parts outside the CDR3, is DTGVSQNPRHKITKRGQNVTFRCDPISEHNRLYWYRQTLGQGPEFLTYFQNEAQLEKSRLLSDRFSAERPKGSFSTLEIQRTEQGDSAMYLCASSLEIRGETQYFGPGTRLLVL.

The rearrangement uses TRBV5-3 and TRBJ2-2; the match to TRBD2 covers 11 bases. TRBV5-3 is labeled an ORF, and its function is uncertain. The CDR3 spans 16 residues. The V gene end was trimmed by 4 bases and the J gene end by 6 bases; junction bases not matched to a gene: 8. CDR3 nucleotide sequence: TGTGCCAGAAGCCCAACTAGCGGGGGAAGCTCCGGGGAGCTGTTTTTT. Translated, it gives CARSPTSGGSSGELFF.

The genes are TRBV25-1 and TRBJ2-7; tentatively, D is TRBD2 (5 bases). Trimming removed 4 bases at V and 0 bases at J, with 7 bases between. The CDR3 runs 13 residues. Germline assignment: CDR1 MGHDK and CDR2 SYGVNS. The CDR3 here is CASSGGISYEQYF. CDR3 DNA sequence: TGTGCCAGCAGTGGAGGGATCTCCTACGAGCAGTACTTC.

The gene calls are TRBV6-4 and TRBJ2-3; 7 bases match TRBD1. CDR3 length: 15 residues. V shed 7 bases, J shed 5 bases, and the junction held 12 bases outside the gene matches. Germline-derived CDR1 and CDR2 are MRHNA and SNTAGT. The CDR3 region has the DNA TGTGCCAGCATGAGCCATAAGAGGGGGCGAGATACGCAGTATTTT. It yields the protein CASMSHKRGRDTQYF.

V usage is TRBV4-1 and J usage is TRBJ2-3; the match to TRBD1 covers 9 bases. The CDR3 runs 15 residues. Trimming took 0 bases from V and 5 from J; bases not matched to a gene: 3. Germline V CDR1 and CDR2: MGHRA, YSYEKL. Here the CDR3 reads CASSQDTGGLDTQYF. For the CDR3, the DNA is TGCGCCAGCAGCCAAGATACAGGGGGCCTAGATACGCAGTATTTT.

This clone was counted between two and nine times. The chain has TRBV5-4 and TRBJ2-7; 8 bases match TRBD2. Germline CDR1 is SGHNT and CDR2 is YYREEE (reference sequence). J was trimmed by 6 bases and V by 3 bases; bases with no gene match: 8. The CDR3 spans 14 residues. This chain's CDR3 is CASSSPGLEREQYF. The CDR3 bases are TGTGCCAGCAGCTCCCCGGGACTAGAGCGCGAGCAGTACTTC.

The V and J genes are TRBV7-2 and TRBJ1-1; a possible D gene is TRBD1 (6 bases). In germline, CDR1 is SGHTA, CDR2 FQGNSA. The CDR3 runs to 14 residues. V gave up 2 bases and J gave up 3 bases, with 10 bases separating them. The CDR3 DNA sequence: TGTGCCAGCAGCTTACAGGGGAGGGACACTGAAGCTTTCTTT. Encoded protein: CASSLQGRDTEAFF. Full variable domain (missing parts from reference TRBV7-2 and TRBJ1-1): GAGVSQSPSNKVTEKGKDVELRCDPISGHTALYWYRQSLGQGLEFLIYFQGNSAPDKSGLPSDRFSAERTGGSVSTLTIQRTQQEDSAVYLCASSLQGRDTEAFFGQGTRLTVV.

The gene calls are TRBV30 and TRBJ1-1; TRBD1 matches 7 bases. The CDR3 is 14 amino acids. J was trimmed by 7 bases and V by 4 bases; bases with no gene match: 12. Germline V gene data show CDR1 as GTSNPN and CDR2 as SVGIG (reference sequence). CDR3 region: CAWNRDRVGGEAFF. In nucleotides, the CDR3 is TGTGCCTGGAACCGAGACAGGGTAGGAGGTGAAGCTTTCTTT.

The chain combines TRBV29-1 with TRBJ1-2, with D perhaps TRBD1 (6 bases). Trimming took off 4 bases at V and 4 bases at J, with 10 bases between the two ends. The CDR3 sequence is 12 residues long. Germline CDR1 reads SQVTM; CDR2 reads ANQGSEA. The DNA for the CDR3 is TGCAGCGTTGGGACAGTCTCCTATGGCTACACCTTC. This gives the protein CSVGTVSYGYTF.

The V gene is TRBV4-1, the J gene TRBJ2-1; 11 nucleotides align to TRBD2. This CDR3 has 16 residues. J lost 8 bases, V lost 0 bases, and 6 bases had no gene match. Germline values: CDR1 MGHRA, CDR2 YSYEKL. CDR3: CASSQDLDSGRDEQFF. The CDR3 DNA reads TGCGCCAGCAGCCAAGATCTCGATAGCGGGAGGGATGAGCAGTTCTTC.

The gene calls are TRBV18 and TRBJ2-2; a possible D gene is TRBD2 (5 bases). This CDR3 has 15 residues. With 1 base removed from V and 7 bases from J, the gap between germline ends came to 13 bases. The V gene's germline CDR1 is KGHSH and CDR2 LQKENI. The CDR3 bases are TGTGCCAGCTCACCACGGAGGTTAGGTGGCGGGGAGCTGTTTTTT. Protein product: CASSPRRLGGGELFF.

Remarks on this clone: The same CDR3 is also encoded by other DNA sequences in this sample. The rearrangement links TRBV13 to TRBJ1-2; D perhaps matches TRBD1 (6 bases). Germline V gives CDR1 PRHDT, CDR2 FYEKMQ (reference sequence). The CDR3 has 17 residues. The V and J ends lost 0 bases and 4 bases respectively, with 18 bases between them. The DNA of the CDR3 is TGTGCCAGCAGCTTAGGAGTTCAGGGGCCCCTATTCTATGGCTACACCTTC. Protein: CASSLGVQGPLFYGYTF.

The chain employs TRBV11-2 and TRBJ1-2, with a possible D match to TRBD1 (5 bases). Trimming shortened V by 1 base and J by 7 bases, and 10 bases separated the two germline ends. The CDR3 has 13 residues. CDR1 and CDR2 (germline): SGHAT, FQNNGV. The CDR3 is CASSLAGSGGYTF. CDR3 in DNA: TGTGCCAGCAGCTTAGCAGGGTCGGGTGGCTACACCTTC.